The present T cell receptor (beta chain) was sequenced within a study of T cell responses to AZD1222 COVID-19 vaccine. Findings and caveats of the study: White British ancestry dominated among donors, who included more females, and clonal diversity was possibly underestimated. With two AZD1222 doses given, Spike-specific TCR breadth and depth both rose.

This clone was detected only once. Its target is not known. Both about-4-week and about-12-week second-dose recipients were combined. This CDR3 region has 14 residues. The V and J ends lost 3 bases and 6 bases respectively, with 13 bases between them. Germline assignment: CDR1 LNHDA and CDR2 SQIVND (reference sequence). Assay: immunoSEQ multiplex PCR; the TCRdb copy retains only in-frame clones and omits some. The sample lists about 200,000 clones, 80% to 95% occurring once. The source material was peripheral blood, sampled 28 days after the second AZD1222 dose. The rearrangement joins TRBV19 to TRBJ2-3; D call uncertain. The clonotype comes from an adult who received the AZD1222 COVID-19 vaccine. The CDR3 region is CASSISKPWDTQYF. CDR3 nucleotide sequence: TGTGCCAGTAGTATTTCGAAGCCCTGGGATACGCAGTATTTT.